A selection of T cell receptor beta chains follows, all from one sample in a study of cytomegalovirus exposure and HLA in healthy donors. Profiling relied on immunoSEQ multiplex PCR, and the TCRdb table lists in-frame clones only, not all of them. The sample lists about 160,000 clones, 81% seen once, with roughly 2% in the top ten. Source material: PBMCs. The receptors were sampled from a woman under 30 in good health and CMV-seronegative. Both conserved end residues are part of each CDR3. The D gene is left open where the match is weak. A clone size is listed for some rows: how often the clone was seen (once, few, many), or a class if it is expanded.

D gene: NA
CDR3 length: 14
V gene: TRBV18
clone size: NA
J gene: TRBJ1-1
CDR3 DNA: TGTGCCAGCTCACCGACTCCCAGGGACACTGAAGCTTTCTTT
CDR3 protein: CASSPTPRDTEAFF

D gene: TRBD2
CDR3 length: 12
V gene: TRBV2
clone size: NA
J gene: TRBJ2-5
CDR3 DNA: TGTGCCAGCTACTCCGGGACTAGGTCCCAGTACTTC
CDR3 protein: CASYSGTRSQYF

D gene: TRBD1
CDR3 length: 15
V gene: TRBV5-1
clone size: once
J gene: TRBJ1-4
CDR3 DNA: TGCGCCAGCAGCTTGGGGCCAGGGGGAAGTGAAAAACTGTTTTTT
CDR3 protein: CASSLGPGGSEKLFF

D gene: TRBD2
CDR3 length: 15
V gene: TRBV19
clone size: NA
J gene: TRBJ2-7
CDR3 DNA: TGTGCCAGTAGTAGGACTAGCGGGAGGACCTCCGAGCAGTACTTC
CDR3 protein: CASSRTSGRTSEQYF

D gene: NA
CDR3 length: 18
V gene: TRBV5-5
clone size: NA
J gene: TRBJ2-6
CDR3 DNA: TGTGCCAGCTTGCTCGTCCCGTTGAGCTTCTCTGGGGCCAACGTCCTGACTTTC
CDR3 protein: CASLLVPLSFSGANVLTF

D gene: NA
CDR3 length: 16
V gene: TRBV7-9
clone size: few
J gene: TRBJ1-4
CDR3 DNA: TGTGCCAGCAGCTTTTTTGTAGCACGAACTAATGAAAAACTGTTTTTT
CDR3 protein: CASSFFVARTNEKLFF

D gene: NA
CDR3 length: 16
V gene: TRBV27
clone size: NA
J gene: TRBJ2-3
CDR3 DNA: TGTGCCAGCAGTTCCCCCATCAGCGGATTCACAGATACGCAGTATTTT
CDR3 protein: CASSSPISGFTDTQYF

D gene: TRBD1
CDR3 length: 14
V gene: TRBV6-5
clone size: NA
J gene: TRBJ2-7
CDR3 DNA: TGTGCCAGCAGCCGAGGACAGGGGGCCTACGAGCAGTACTTC
CDR3 protein: CASSRGQGAYEQYF

D gene: NA
CDR3 length: 16
V gene: TRBV5-1
clone size: NA
J gene: TRBJ2-2
CDR3 DNA: TGCGCCAGCAGCTTGGCGAAACAGGGAGACACCGGGGAGCTGTTTTTT
CDR3 protein: CASSLAKQGDTGELFF

D gene: NA
CDR3 length: 12
V gene: TRBV30
clone size: NA
J gene: TRBJ1-1
CDR3 DNA: TGTGCCTGGAGTGGAGGCAACACTGAAGCTTTCTTT
CDR3 protein: CAWSGGNTEAFF

D gene: TRBD1
CDR3 length: 13
V gene: TRBV2
clone size: NA
J gene: TRBJ1-4
CDR3 DNA: TGTGCCAGCAGTGGACAGGGAAAGGAAAAACTGTTTTTT
CDR3 protein: CASSGQGKEKLFF

D gene: NA
CDR3 length: 14
V gene: TRBV5-1
clone size: NA
J gene: TRBJ2-5
CDR3 DNA: TGCGCCAGCAGCTCCCCCGGGATAAAAGAGACCCAGTACTTC
CDR3 protein: CASSSPGIKETQYF

D gene: TRBD2
CDR3 length: 15
V gene: TRBV7-3
clone size: NA
J gene: TRBJ2-1
CDR3 DNA: TGTGCCAGCAGCCAAGACCCGACTAGCAGGCATGAGCAGTTCTTC
CDR3 protein: CASSQDPTSRHEQFF

D gene: TRBD1
CDR3 length: 15
V gene: TRBV5-1
clone size: NA
J gene: TRBJ1-2
CDR3 DNA: TGCGCCAGCAGCCCGAAAGTCGACAGGGGTAAAGGCTACACCTTC
CDR3 protein: CASSPKVDRGKGYTF

D gene: NA
CDR3 length: 13
V gene: TRBV7-9
clone size: NA
J gene: TRBJ1-2
CDR3 DNA: TGTGCCAGCAGCTTATCGACTTACTATGGCTACACCTTC
CDR3 protein: CASSLSTYYGYTF

D gene: NA
CDR3 length: 14
V gene: TRBV5-1
clone size: once
J gene: TRBJ2-1
CDR3 DNA: TGCGCCAGCAGCACAGTACGACAGGACAATGAGCAGTTCTTC
CDR3 protein: CASSTVRQDNEQFF

D gene: NA
CDR3 length: 11
V gene: TRBV6-5
clone size: few
J gene: TRBJ2-7
CDR3 DNA: TGTGCCAGTAGGGGGGGGTACGAGCAGTACTTC
CDR3 protein: CASRGGYEQYF

D gene: NA
CDR3 length: 13
V gene: TRBV28
clone size: NA
J gene: TRBJ2-3
CDR3 DNA: TGTGCCAGCAGTCCAAAAATTACAGATACGCAGTATTTT
CDR3 protein: CASSPKITDTQYF

D gene: TRBD1
CDR3 length: 16
V gene: TRBV5-4
clone size: NA
J gene: TRBJ1-6
CDR3 DNA: TGTGCCAGCAGCTTGGGGACAGGGAGAGGAAATTCACCCCTCCACTTT
CDR3 protein: CASSLGTGRGNSPLHF

D gene: NA
CDR3 length: 13
V gene: TRBV6-5
clone size: NA
J gene: TRBJ1-1
CDR3 DNA: TGCGCCAGCAGTTACTCACAGTACACTGAAGCTTTCTTT
CDR3 protein: CASSYSQYTEAFF

D gene: NA
CDR3 length: 12
V gene: TRBV7-9
clone size: NA
J gene: TRBJ1-4
CDR3 DNA: TGTGCCAGCAGCTTCAGGGATGAAAAACTGTTTTTT
CDR3 protein: CASSFRDEKLFF

D gene: NA
CDR3 length: 15
V gene: TRBV28
clone size: NA
J gene: TRBJ2-3
CDR3 DNA: TGTGCCAGCAGTTTAGCCGCAAGAAGCCCAGATACGCAGTATTTT
CDR3 protein: CASSLAARSPDTQYF

D gene: NA
CDR3 length: 17
V gene: TRBV4-2
clone size: NA
J gene: TRBJ1-1
CDR3 DNA: TGTGCCAGCAGCCAAGATGAGGCTCGAGGGGGGAACACTGAAGCTTTCTTT
CDR3 protein: CASSQDEARGGNTEAFF

D gene: NA
CDR3 length: 16
V gene: TRBV28
clone size: NA
J gene: TRBJ2-2
CDR3 DNA: TGTGCCAGCAACCGCCTGGAGGGGTCCCGCACCGGGGAGCTGTTTTTT
CDR3 protein: CASNRLEGSRTGELFF

D gene: NA
CDR3 length: 14
V gene: TRBV4-2
clone size: NA
J gene: TRBJ2-5
CDR3 DNA: TGTGCCAGCAGCCAGACCCAAGGACTTGTTAGGCAGTACTTC
CDR3 protein: CASSQTQGLVRQYF

D gene: NA
CDR3 length: 15
V gene: TRBV11-3
clone size: NA
J gene: TRBJ2-1
CDR3 DNA: TGTGCCAGCAGCTTCCGCCTGAGCTCCTACAATGAGCAGTTCTTC
CDR3 protein: CASSFRLSSYNEQFF

D gene: TRBD2
CDR3 length: 18
V gene: TRBV7-2
clone size: NA
J gene: TRBJ2-7
CDR3 DNA: TGTGCCAGCAGCTTTTTATGGACTAGCGGGGTCTGGGCCTACGAGCAGTACTTC
CDR3 protein: CASSFLWTSGVWAYEQYF

D gene: TRBD2
CDR3 length: 16
V gene: TRBV6-4
clone size: few
J gene: TRBJ2-2
CDR3 DNA: TGTGCCAGCAGTGACCTAGCGGGGGAAGGCACCGGGGAGCTGTTTTTT
CDR3 protein: CASSDLAGEGTGELFF

D gene: NA
CDR3 length: 14
V gene: TRBV9
clone size: NA
J gene: TRBJ2-7
CDR3 DNA: TGTGCCAGCAGCCAGGGACGGGGGACCTACGAGCAGTACTTC
CDR3 protein: CASSQGRGTYEQYF

D gene: NA
CDR3 length: 14
V gene: TRBV19
clone size: NA
J gene: TRBJ2-3
CDR3 DNA: TGTGCCAGTAGGGTGGCGGCTAGCACAGATACGCAGTATTTT
CDR3 protein: CASRVAASTDTQYF

D gene: NA
CDR3 length: 12
V gene: TRBV5-6
clone size: NA
J gene: TRBJ1-2
CDR3 DNA: TGTGCCAGCAGCACGGGGGACTATGGCTACACCTTC
CDR3 protein: CASSTGDYGYTF

D gene: TRBD1
CDR3 length: 13
V gene: TRBV28
clone size: NA
J gene: TRBJ2-3
CDR3 DNA: TGTGCCAGCAGTCCGACAGGGACAGATACGCAGTATTTT
CDR3 protein: CASSPTGTDTQYF

D gene: TRBD1
CDR3 length: 16
V gene: TRBV14
clone size: NA
J gene: TRBJ2-3
CDR3 DNA: TGTGCCAGCAGCCTAAGGACAGGGCGCAGCACAGATACGCAGTATTTT
CDR3 protein: CASSLRTGRSTDTQYF

D gene: TRBD1
CDR3 length: 15
V gene: TRBV6-5
clone size: few
J gene: TRBJ2-7
CDR3 DNA: TGTGCCAGCAGTTACCTGGACAGGGTGAACTACGAGCAGTACTTC
CDR3 protein: CASSYLDRVNYEQYF

D gene: NA
CDR3 length: 12
V gene: TRBV6-4
clone size: NA
J gene: TRBJ2-3
CDR3 DNA: TGTGCCAGCAGTGACAACGGAGATACGCAGTATTTT
CDR3 protein: CASSDNGDTQYF

D gene: NA
CDR3 length: 14
V gene: TRBV5-4
clone size: NA
J gene: TRBJ2-3
CDR3 DNA: TGTGCCAGCAGCTGGCTCGGGGGCACAGATACGCAGTATTTT
CDR3 protein: CASSWLGGTDTQYF

D gene: NA
CDR3 length: 15
V gene: TRBV19
clone size: NA
J gene: TRBJ1-5
CDR3 DNA: TGTGCCAGTAGTGGGCACCCTAATAGCAATCAGCCCCAGCATTTT
CDR3 protein: CASSGHPNSNQPQHF

D gene: TRBD1
CDR3 length: 11
V gene: TRBV20-1
clone size: NA
J gene: TRBJ2-5
CDR3 DNA: TGCAGTGCAGGGGACAGCGAGACCCAGTACTTC
CDR3 protein: CSAGDSETQYF

D gene: NA
CDR3 length: 15
V gene: TRBV7-3
clone size: NA
J gene: TRBJ2-6
CDR3 DNA: TGTGCCAGCAGCTTAGTAAACTCTGGGGCCAACGTCCTGACTTTC
CDR3 protein: CASSLVNSGANVLTF

D gene: TRBD1
CDR3 length: 12
V gene: TRBV5-1
clone size: NA
J gene: TRBJ2-1
CDR3 DNA: TGCGCCAGCAGCGACAGGGTAGATGAGCAGTTCTTC
CDR3 protein: CASSDRVDEQFF

D gene: TRBD2
CDR3 length: 15
V gene: TRBV5-1
clone size: once
J gene: TRBJ2-1
CDR3 DNA: TGCGCCAGCAGTACCGGGGGGTCCAATTACAATGAGCAGTTCTTC
CDR3 protein: CASSTGGSNYNEQFF

D gene: NA
CDR3 length: 20
V gene: TRBV28
clone size: NA
J gene: TRBJ1-5
CDR3 DNA: TGTGCCAGCAGTTCCCCGGCCGCTCACAGAGTTCAATATAGCAATCAGCCCCAGCATTTT
CDR3 protein: CASSSPAAHRVQYSNQPQHF

D gene: TRBD1
CDR3 length: 14
V gene: TRBV5-4
clone size: NA
J gene: TRBJ2-7
CDR3 DNA: TGTGCCAGCAGCTCCGGGACAGGGGGCAACGAGCAGTACTTC
CDR3 protein: CASSSGTGGNEQYF